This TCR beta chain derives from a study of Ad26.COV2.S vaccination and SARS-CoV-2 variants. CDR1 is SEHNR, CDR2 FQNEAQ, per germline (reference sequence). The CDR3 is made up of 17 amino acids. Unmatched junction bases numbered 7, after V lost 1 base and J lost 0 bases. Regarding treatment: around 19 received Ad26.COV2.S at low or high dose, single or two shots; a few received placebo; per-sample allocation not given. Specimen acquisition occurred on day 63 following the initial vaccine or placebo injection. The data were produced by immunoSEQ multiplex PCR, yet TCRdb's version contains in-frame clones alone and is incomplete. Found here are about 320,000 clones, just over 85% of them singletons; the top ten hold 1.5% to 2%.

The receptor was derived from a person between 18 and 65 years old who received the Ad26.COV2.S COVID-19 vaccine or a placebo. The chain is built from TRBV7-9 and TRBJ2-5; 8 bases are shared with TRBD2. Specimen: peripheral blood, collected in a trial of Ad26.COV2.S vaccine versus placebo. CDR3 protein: CASSLVMGSGNQETQYF. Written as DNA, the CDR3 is TGTGCCAGCAGCTTAGTCATGGGTAGCGGGAACCAAGAGACCCAGTACTTC.